The clone carrying this T cell receptor beta chain was observed at least ten times. Method: immunoSEQ multiplex PCR; TCRdb's copy keeps in-frame clones and lacks some. The data show 4,000 or so clones, over 15% seen once. The sample originates from a study of sequential checkpoint blockade in melanoma. The overall study: More than 20 patients had tumor biopsies before treatment and at week 13.

V was clipped by 5 bases and J by 6 bases, with 20 bases between them. Germline CDR1 is MNHGY and CDR2 is SAAAGT. The CDR3 is made up of 17 amino acids. Treatment described: randomized to nivolumab then ipilimumab (arm A) or the reverse (arm B). This receptor was identified in a human patient with melanoma. Some clones in this sample may be carry-over from other donors' samples. Sample: tumor tissue (inferred from file names), taken from a patient given nivolumab and ipilimumab in sequence. J is TRBJ1-6 and V is TRBV6-8, with TRBD1 as a possible D gene (6 bases). CDR3 bases: TGTGCCAGCAGTGTAACCTGGGGGCGGACTACTAATTCACCCCTCCACTTT. Residues: CASSVTWGRTTNSPLHF.